This TCR beta chain came from a study of blood T cell repertoires in COVID-19. Trimming shortened V by 8 bases and J by 7 bases, and 17 bases separated the two germline ends. CDR3 length equals 13 residues. Germline CDR1 is MGHDK and CDR2 is SYGVNS. The repertoire was sequenced with immunoSEQ multiplex PCR; TCRdb's copy has only in-frame clones and lacks some. The table has 95,000 to 150,000 clones, 60% to 85% seen once. This TCR came from a human donor with acute or convalescent COVID-19. The donor label of this sample is uncertain. The chain has TRBV25-1 and TRBJ1-2; D gene uncertain. The specimen was peripheral blood. CDR3 coding DNA: TGTGCCAGCCCTGCCGGTCCTATCGGTGGCTACACCTTC. Translation gives CASPAGPIGGYTF.